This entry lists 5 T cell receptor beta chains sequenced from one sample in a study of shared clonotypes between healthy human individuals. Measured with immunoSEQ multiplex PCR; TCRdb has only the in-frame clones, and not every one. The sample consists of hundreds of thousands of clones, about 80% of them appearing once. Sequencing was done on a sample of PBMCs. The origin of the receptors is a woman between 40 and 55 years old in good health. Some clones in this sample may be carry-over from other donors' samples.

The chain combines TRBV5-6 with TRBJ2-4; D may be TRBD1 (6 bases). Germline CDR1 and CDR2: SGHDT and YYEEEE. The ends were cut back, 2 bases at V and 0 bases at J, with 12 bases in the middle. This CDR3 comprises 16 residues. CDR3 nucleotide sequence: TGTGCCAGCAGCTTTAGGGGGTCCTTAGCCAAAAACATTCAGTACTTC. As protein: CASSFRGSLAKNIQYF.

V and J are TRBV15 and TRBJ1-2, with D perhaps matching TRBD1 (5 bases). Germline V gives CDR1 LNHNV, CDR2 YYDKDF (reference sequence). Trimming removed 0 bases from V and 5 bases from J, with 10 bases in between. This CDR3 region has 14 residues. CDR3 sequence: CATSRDGTDYGYTF. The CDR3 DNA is TGTGCCACCAGCAGAGATGGGACGGATTATGGCTACACCTTC. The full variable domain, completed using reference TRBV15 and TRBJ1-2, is DAMVIQNPRYQVTQFGKPVTLSCSQTLNHNVMYWYQQKSSQAPKLLFHYYDKDFNNEADTPDNFQSRRPNTSFCFLDIRSPGLGDTAMYLCATSRDGTDYGYTFGSGTRLTVV.

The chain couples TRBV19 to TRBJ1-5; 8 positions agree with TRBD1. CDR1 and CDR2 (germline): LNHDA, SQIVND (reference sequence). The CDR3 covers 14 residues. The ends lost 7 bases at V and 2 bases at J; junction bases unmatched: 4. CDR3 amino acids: CASTLTGGNQPQHF. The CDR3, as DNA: TGTGCCAGTACCTTGACAGGGGGCAATCAGCCCCAGCATTTT.

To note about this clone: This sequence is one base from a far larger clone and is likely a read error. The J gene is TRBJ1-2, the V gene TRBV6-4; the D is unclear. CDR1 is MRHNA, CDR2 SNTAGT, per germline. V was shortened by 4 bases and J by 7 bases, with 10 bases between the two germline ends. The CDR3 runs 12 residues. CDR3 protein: CASSARIGGYTF. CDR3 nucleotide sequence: TGTGCCAGCAGTGCCAGGATAGGTGGCTACACCTTC.

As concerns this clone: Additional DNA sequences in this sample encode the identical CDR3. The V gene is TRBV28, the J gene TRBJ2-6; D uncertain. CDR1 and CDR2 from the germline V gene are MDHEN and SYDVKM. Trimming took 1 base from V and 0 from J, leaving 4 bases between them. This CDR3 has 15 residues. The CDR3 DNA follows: TGTGCCAGCAGTTTATCGGGCTCTGGGGCCAACGTCCTGACTTTC. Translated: CASSLSGSGANVLTF.